This T cell receptor (beta chain) was recorded in a study of T-cell reconstitution after alpha-beta-depleted transplantation in children. Preparation of the TCRbeta library involved a method that used unique molecular identifiers. One entry per CDR3 protein results from TCRdb running MiXCR on the PCR reads. The sample includes some 530,000 distinct CDR3 sequences, around an eighth of them seen just once. V shed 5 bases and J shed 6 bases, with 14 bases lying between them. The CDR3 totals 14 residues. The germline CDR1 and CDR2 sequences are SSHAT and FNYEAQ (reference sequence). The receptor was derived from a human donor who donated a stem cell graft to a child with combined immunodeficiency. The sequencing used PBMCs from the stem cell graft donor, collected from the stem cell graft. The V gene is TRBV7-7, the J gene TRBJ2-1, with D hard to call. In nucleotides, the CDR3 is TGTGCCAGCAGCCCCCAACGGTTTTCCAATGAGCAGTTCTTC. Translation gives CASSPQRFSNEQFF. Looking up the rest from reference TRBV7-7 and TRBJ2-1 gives the full variable domain: GAGVSQSPRYKVTKRGQDVTLRCDPISSHATLYWYQQALGQGPEFLTYFNYEAQPDKSGLPSDRFSAERPEGSISTLTIQRTEQRDSAMYRCASSPQRFSNEQFFGPGTRLTVL.